This is a list of T cell receptor beta chains from one sample in a study of T cells in Graves' hyperthyroidism and ophthalmopathy. TCRdb redid the calling of the multiplex PCR reads with MiXCR, one entry per CDR3 protein. Of around 600,000 distinct CDR3 sequences in the sample, approximately 15% were seen once. The sequenced sample was blood. These receptors came from a woman aged 40 to 50 with Graves' ophthalmopathy. Each CDR3 is given with its conserved first and last residue. D genes are given only for firm matches. Part of the rows lack a size; the others show once, few, many or a class for expanded clones.

d_call | j_call | v_call | clone_size | cdr3_nt | cdr3_aa
NA | TRBJ1-1 | TRBV12-3/TRBV12-4 | NA | TGTGCCAGCAGTTTAGCGCTGGGCACCCTGAGGGCTTTCTTT | CASSLALGTLRAFF
TRBD2 | TRBJ2-3 | TRBV5-1 | NA | TGCGCCAGCAGCTTGCGGACTAGCACGGGGCGAACAGATACGCAGTATTTT | CASSLRTSTGRTDTQYF
TRBD1 | TRBJ2-2 | TRBV20-1 | NA | TGCAGTGCTAGGACGGGGCAGGGGGCCGGGGAGCTGTTTTTT | CSARTGQGAGELFF
NA | TRBJ1-5 | TRBV24-1 | few | TGTGCCACCAGTGACCCGAATCAGCCCCAGCATTTT | CATSDPNQPQHF
TRBD2 | TRBJ2-7 | TRBV20-1 | many | TGCAGTGCTAGAGATCGGGGGAGGGGCTACGAGCAGTACTTC | CSARDRGRGYEQYF
TRBD1 | TRBJ2-5 | TRBV3-1 | many | TGTGCCAGCAGCCCAGGACAGGGGAGGACCCAGTACTTC | CASSPGQGRTQYF
NA | TRBJ1-2 | TRBV18 | few | TGTGCCAGCTCACCGGGACCTGATTATGGCTACACCTTC | CASSPGPDYGYTF
TRBD1 | TRBJ2-5 | TRBV2 | many | TGTGCCAGCAGCCGAGACAGGGAAGGGACCCAGTACTTC | CASSRDREGTQYF
TRBD1 | TRBJ1-1 | TRBV4-2 | NA | TGTGCCAGCAGCCACGCCCGGACAGGGAACACTGAAGCTTTCTTT | CASSHARTGNTEAFF
TRBD2 | TRBJ2-3 | TRBV4-2 | few | TGTGCCAGCAGCCAAGATGCGAGCGGGGGGGCCGATACGCAGTATTTT | CASSQDASGGADTQYF
TRBD2 | TRBJ2-2 | TRBV6-1 | NA | TGTGCCAGCGGAATCCGCGGGAGCCGGGAGCTGTTTTTT | CASGIRGSRELFF
NA | TRBJ1-6 | TRBV12-3/TRBV12-4 | few | TGTGCCAGCAGTTTGGACAGTCACTCCTATAATTCACCCCTCCACTTT | CASSLDSHSYNSPLHF
TRBD1 | TRBJ1-6 | TRBV6-1 | NA | TGTGCCAGCAGTAGGGACAGGGCTTGGGGGATTCCCCTCCACTTT | CASSRDRAWGIPLHF
NA | TRBJ1-1 | TRBV3-1 | NA | TGTGCCAGCAGCCCTACAGGGCCGACCACTGAAGCTTTCTTT | CASSPTGPTTEAFF
TRBD2 | TRBJ2-6 | TRBV24-1 | few | TGTGCCACCAGTGATTCTACTAGCGGGTACACCGGGGCCAACGTCCTGACTTTC | CATSDSTSGYTGANVLTF
NA | TRBJ1-3 | TRBV6-5 | few | TGTGCCAGCAGTTACGGGGCCGCTGGAAACACCATATATTTT | CASSYGAAGNTIYF
NA | TRBJ2-6 | TRBV7-2 | many | TGTGCCAGCAGCTTAGACTTGGCCAACGTCCTGACTTTC | CASSLDLANVLTF
NA | TRBJ1-5 | TRBV4-1 | few | TGCGCCAGCAGCCCAGGAAATGCTAACGGTCAGCCCCAGCATTTT | CASSPGNANGQPQHF
TRBD2 | TRBJ2-1 | TRBV6-2/TRBV6-3 | many | TGTGCCAGCAACCCGAGACTAGCGGGGGGGTACAATGAGCAGTTCTTC | CASNPRLAGGYNEQFF
TRBD2 | TRBJ2-5 | TRBV20-1 | many | TGCAGCATAGCGGGGGGGGGCGGGACCCAGTACTTC | CSIAGGGGTQYF